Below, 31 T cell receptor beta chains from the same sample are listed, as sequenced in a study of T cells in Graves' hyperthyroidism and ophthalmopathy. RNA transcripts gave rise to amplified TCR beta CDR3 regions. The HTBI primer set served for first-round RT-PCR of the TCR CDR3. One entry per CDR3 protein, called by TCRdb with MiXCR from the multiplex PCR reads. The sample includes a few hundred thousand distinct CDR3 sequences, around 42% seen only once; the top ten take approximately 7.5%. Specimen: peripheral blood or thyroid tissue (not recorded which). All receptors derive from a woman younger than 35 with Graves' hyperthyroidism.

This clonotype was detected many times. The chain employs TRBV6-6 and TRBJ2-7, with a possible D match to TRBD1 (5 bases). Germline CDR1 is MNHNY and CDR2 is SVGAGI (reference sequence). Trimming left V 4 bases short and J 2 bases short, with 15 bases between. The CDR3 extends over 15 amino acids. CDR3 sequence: CASSFVKGFTYEQYF. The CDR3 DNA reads TGTGCCAGCAGTTTCGTCAAGGGGTTTACCTACGAGCAGTACTTC.

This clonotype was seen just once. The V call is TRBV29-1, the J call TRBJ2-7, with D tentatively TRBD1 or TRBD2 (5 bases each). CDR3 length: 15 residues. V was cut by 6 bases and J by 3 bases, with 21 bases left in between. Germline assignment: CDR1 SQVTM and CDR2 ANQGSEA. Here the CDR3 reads CSVAPGADGVYEQYF. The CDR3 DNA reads TGCAGCGTAGCTCCTGGGGCCGACGGGGTCTACGAGCAGTACTTC.

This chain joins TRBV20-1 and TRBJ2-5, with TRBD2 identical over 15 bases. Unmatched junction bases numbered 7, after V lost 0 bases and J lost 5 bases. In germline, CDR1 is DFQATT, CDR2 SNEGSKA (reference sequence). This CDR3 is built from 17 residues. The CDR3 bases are TGCAGTGCTAGAGATTCGGGACTAGCGGGAGGCGTGGAGACCCAGTACTTC. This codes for CSARDSGLAGGVETQYF.

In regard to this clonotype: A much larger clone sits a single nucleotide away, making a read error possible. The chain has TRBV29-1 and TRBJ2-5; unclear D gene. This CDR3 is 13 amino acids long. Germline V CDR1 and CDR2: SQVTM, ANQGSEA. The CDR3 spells CSGQAVRQEAQYF. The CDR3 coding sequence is TGCAGTGGCCAGGCGGTGAGACAAGAGGCCCAGTACTTC.

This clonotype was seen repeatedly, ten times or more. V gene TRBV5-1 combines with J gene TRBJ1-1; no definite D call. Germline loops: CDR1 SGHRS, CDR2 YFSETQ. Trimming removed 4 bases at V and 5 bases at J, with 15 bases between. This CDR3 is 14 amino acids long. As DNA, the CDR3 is TGCGCCAGCAGCCTACACCGACACGGGACTGAAGCTTTCTTT. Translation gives CASSLHRHGTEAFF.

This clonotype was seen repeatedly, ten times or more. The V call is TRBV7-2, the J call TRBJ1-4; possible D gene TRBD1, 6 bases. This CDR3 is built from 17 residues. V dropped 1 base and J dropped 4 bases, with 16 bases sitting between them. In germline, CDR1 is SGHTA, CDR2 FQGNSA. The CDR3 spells CASSLEASGAYNEKLFF. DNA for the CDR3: TGTGCCAGCAGCTTAGAAGCGTCGGGGGCCTATAATGAAAAACTGTTTTTT.

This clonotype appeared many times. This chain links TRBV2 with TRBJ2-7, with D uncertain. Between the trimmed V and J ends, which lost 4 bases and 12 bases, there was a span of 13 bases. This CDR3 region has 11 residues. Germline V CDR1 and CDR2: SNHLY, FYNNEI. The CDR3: CASSVGPGRYF. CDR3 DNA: TGTGCCAGCAGTGTTGGGCCCGGTCGGTACTTC.

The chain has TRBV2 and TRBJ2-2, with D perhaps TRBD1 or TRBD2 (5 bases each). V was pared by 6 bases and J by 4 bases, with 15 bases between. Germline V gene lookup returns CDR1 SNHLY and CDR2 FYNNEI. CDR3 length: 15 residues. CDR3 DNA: TGTGCCAGCAGCCCGGGGACCCTACTCACCGGGGAGCTGTTTTTT. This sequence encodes CASSPGTLLTGELFF.

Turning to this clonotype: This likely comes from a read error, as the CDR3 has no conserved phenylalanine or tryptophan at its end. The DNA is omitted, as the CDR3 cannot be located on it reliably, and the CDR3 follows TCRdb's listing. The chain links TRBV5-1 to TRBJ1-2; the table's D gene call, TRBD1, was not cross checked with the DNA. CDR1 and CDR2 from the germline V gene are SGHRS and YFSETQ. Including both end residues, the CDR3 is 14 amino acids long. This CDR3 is CASSLRRETMATQS.

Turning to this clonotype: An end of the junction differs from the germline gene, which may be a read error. The CDR3 spells CASSHPGQGWSDGYTF. For the CDR3, the DNA is TGCGCCAGCAGCCACCCGGGACAGGGCTGGTCAGATGGCTACACCTTC. The J gene is TRBJ1-2, the V gene TRBV5-4; 9 bases map to TRBD1. CDR3 length: 16 residues. CDR1 is SGHNT, CDR2 YYREEE, per germline (reference sequence).

For the CDR3, the DNA is TGTGCCAGCAGCTTTCGGTGGGCTAGCGGAGTCGACGAGCAGTACTTC. Amino acids: CASSFRWASGVDEQYF. The J gene is TRBJ2-7, the V gene TRBV7-3; 7 bases agree with TRBD2. The CDR3 runs 16 residues. Per germline, CDR1 SGHTA and CDR2 FQGTGA. Trimming removed 3 bases from V and 5 bases from J; junction bases left unmatched: 13.

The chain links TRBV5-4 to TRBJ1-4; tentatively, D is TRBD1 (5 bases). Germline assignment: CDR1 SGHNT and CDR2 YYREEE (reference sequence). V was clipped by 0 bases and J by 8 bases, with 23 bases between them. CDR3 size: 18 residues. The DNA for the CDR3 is TGTGCCAGCAGCTTGGCGTCCGACAGTGCTGGAACCTTAGAAAAACTGTTTTTT. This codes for CASSLASDSAGTLEKLFF.

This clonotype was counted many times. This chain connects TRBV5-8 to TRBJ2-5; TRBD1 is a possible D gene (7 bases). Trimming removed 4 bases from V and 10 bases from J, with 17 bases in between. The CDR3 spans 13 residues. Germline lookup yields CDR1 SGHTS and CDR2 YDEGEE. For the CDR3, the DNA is TGTGCCAGCAGCCTTACAGGGGACTTGGACCAGTACTTC. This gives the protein CASSLTGDLDQYF.

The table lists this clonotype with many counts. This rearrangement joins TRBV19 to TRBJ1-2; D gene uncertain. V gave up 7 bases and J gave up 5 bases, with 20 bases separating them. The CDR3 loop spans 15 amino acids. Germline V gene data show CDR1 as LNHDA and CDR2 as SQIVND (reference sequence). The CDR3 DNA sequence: TGTGCCAGTACCAATCCCGGCTCTCCCTTTTATGGCTACACCTTC. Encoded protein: CASTNPGSPFYGYTF.

The CDR3: CASSPPGTANTGELFF. The DNA of the CDR3 is TGTGCCAGCTCACCACCGGGCACCGCGAACACCGGGGAGCTGTTTTTT. The rearrangement uses TRBV2 and TRBJ2-2, with unresolved D. The CDR3 totals 16 residues. Deletions cut 8 bases from V and 0 bases from J, with 16 bases between. The V gene's germline CDR1 is SNHLY and CDR2 FYNNEI.

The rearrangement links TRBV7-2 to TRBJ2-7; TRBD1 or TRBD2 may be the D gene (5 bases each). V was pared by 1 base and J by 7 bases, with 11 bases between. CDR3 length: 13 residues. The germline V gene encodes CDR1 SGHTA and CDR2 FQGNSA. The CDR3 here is CASSLDLGEEQYF. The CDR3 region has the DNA TGTGCCAGCAGCTTAGATTTGGGGGAGGAGCAGTACTTC. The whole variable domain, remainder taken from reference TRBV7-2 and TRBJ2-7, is GAGVSQSPSNKVTEKGKDVELRCDPISGHTALYWYRQSLGQGLEFLIYFQGNSAPDKSGLPSDRFSAERTGGSVSTLTIQRTQQEDSAVYLCASSLDLGEEQYFGPGTRLTVT.

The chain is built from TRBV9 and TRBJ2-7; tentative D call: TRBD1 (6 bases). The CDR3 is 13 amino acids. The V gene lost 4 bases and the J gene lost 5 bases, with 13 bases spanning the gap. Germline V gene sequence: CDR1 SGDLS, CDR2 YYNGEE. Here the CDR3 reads CASSPGTLNEQYF. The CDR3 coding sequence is TGTGCCAGCAGCCCCGGGACACTAAACGAGCAGTACTTC.

Here the CDR3 reads CSARGQGPNNQPQHF. In nucleotides, the CDR3 is TGCAGTGCCAGGGGACAGGGGCCGAACAATCAGCCCCAGCATTTT. This chain joins TRBV20-1 and TRBJ1-5; 10 nucleotides agree with TRBD1. After removal of 6 bases from V and 3 bases from J, the junction contained 8 bases not matched to a gene. The CDR3 covers 15 residues. CDR1 and CDR2 from the germline V gene are DFQATT and SNEGSKA (reference sequence).

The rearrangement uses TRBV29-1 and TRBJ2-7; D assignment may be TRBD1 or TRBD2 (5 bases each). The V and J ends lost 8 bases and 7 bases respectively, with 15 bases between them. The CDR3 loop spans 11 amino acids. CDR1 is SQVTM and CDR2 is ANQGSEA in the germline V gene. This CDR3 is CSLGPGSEQYF. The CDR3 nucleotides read TGCAGCTTAGGTCCAGGGAGTGAGCAGTACTTC.

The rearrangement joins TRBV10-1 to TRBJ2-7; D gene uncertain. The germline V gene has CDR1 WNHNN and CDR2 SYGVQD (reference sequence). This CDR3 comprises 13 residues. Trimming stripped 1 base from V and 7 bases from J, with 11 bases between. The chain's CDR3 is CASSEYEFGEQYF. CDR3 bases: TGCGCCAGCAGTGAGTACGAATTCGGTGAGCAGTACTTC.

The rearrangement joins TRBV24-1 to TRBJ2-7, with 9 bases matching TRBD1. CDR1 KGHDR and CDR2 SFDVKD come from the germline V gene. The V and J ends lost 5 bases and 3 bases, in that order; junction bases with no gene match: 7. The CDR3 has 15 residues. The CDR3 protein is CATSGETGGSYEQYF. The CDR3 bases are TGTGCCACCAGTGGCGAGACAGGGGGAAGCTACGAGCAGTACTTC.

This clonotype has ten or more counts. The CDR3 region is CASSFGYGSSYEQYF. Written as DNA, the CDR3 is TGTGCCAGCAGCTTTGGGTACGGTTCCTCCTACGAGCAGTACTTC. This rearrangement joins TRBV7-2 to TRBJ2-7; D not resolved. V lost 3 bases and J lost 0, with 12 bases in between. Germline V gene sequence: CDR1 SGHTA, CDR2 FQGNSA. CDR3 size: 15 residues.

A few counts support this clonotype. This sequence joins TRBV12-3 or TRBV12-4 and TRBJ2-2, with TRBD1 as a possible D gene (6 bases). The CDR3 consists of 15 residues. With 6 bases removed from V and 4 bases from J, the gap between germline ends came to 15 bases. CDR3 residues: CASSRQTGTTGELFF. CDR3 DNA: TGTGCCAGCAGCCGACAGACAGGAACCACCGGGGAGCTGTTTTTT.

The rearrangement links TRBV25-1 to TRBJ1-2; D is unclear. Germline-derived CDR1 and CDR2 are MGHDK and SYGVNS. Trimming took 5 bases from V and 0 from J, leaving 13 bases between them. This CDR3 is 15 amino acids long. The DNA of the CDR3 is TGTGCCAGCAGTAATGACCGCAGGACTAACTATGGCTACACCTTC. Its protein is CASSNDRRTNYGYTF.

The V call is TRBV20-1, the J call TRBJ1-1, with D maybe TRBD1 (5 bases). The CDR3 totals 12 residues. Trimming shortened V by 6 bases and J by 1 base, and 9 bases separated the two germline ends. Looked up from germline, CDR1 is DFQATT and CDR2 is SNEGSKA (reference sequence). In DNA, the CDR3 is TGCAGTGCAGTCGGGGGGAACACTGAAGCTTTCTTT. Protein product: CSAVGGNTEAFF.

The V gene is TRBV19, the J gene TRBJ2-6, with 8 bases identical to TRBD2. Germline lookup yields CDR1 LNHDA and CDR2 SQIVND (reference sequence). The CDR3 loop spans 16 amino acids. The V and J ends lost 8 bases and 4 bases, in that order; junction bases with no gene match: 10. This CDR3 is CASDGGRLIGANVLTF. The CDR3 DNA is TGTGCCAGTGACGGCGGGAGGTTAATCGGGGCCAACGTCCTGACTTTC. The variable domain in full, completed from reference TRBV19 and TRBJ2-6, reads DGGITQSPKYLFRKEGQNVTLSCEQNLNHDAMYWYRQDPGQGLRLIYYSQIVNDFQKGDIAEGYSVSREKKESFPLTVTSAQKNPTAFYLCASDGGRLIGANVLTFGAGSRLTVL.

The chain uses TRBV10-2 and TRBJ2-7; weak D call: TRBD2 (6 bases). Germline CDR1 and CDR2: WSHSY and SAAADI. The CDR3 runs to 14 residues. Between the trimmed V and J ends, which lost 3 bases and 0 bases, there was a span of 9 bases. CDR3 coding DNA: TGCGCCAGCAGTGAATCAGCGGGCTCCTACGAGCAGTACTTC. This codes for CASSESAGSYEQYF.

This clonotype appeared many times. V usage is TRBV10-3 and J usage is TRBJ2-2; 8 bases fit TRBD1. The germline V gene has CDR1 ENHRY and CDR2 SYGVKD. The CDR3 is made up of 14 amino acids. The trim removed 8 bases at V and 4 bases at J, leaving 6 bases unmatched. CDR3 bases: TGTGCCATCGCGAGGACAGGGCCCACCGGGGAGCTGTTTTTT. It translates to CAIARTGPTGELFF.

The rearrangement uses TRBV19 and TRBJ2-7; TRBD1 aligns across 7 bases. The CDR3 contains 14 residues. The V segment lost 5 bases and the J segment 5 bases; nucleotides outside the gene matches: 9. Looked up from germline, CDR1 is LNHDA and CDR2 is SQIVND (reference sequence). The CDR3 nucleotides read TGTGCCAGTAGTCCGGGACAGCCCTGGGACGAGCAGTACTTC. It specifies CASSPGQPWDEQYF.

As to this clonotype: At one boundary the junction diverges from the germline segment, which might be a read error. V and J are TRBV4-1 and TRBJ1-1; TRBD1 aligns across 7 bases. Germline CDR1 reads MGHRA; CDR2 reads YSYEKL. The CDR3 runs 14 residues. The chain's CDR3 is CASSQDGQQGEAFF. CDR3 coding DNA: TGTGCCAGCAGCCAAGATGGTCAACAGGGGGAAGCTTTCTTT.

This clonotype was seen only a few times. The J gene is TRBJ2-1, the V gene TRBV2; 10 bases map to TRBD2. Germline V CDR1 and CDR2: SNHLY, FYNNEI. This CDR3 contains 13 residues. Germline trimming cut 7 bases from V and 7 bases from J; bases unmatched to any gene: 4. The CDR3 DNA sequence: TGTGCCAGCACCGGACTAGCGGATAATGAGCAGTTCTTC. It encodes CASTGLADNEQFF.